The next 28 T cell receptor beta chains were all read from a single sample in a study of CD8+CD57+ T cells in acquired aplastic anemia. According to the study, genomic DNA was the template for TCR beta VDJ and CDR3 profiling. Via MiXCR, TCRdb re-called the reads, giving one row per CDR3 protein. Of 75,000 to 90,000 distinct CDR3 sequences in the sample, more than 40% were seen once. The source material was sorted CD4+, CD8+, or CD8+CD57+ T cells (not recorded which) from PBMCs. The receptors derive from a human donor in good health, serving as a control.

In its sample, this clonotype was seen a few times. The chain uses TRBV3-1 and TRBJ2-5; no definite D call. The CDR3 has 15 residues. V was clipped by 0 bases and J by 4 bases, with 12 bases between them. CDR1 is LGHDT, CDR2 YNNKEL, per germline (reference sequence). The CDR3 is CASSQDLGSRETQYF. In nucleotides, the CDR3 is TGTGCCAGCAGCCAAGATCTGGGCAGCAGAGAGACCCAGTACTTC.

Notes on this clonotype: Being one base from a much bigger clone, this may be a read error. The V gene is TRBV7-8, the J gene TRBJ2-7; possibly TRBD1 or TRBD2 for D (5 bases each). V lost 5 bases, J lost 7 bases, and 15 bases lay in between. This CDR3 is 13 amino acids long. CDR1 and CDR2 (germline): SGHVS, FQNEAQ. CDR3 protein: CASSPGPGGEQYF. In DNA, the CDR3 is TGTGCCAGCAGCCCGGGACCAGGCGGTGAGCAGTACTTC.

The chain links TRBV29-1 to TRBJ2-3; 13 bases align to TRBD2. The CDR3 totals 14 residues. Germline CDR1 and CDR2: SQVTM and ANQGSEA. V lost 5 bases, J lost 7 bases, and 6 bases stayed unmatched. CDR3 loop: CSVSGLAGVHTQYF. CDR3 in DNA: TGCAGCGTTTCCGGACTAGCGGGAGTACATACGCAGTATTTT.

The chain joins TRBV2 to TRBJ1-3, with D unclear. V gave up 6 bases and J gave up 0 bases, with 9 bases separating them. Per the germline V gene, CDR1 is SNHLY and CDR2 is FYNNEI. There are 14 residues in the CDR3. Written as DNA, the CDR3 is TGTGCCAGCAGGGGTACCTACTCTGGAAACACCATATATTTT. Translation gives CASRGTYSGNTIYF. The full variable domain, its missing parts supplied by reference TRBV2 and TRBJ1-3, is EPEVTQTPSHQVTQMGQEVILRCVPISNHLYFYWYRQILGQKVEFLVSFYNNEISEKSEIFDDQFSVERPDGSNFTLKIRSTKLEDSAMYFCASRGTYSGNTIYFGEGSWLTVV.

J is TRBJ1-2 and V is TRBV7-9, with TRBD1 identical over 8 bases. The V gene's germline CDR1 is SEHNR and CDR2 FQNEAQ (reference sequence). There are 14 residues in the CDR3. After removal of 5 bases from V and 4 bases from J, the junction contained 6 bases not matched to a gene. The CDR3 DNA reads as TGTGCCAGCAGCGCAGGGGGCCGGAGCTATGGCTACACCTTC. Translated: CASSAGGRSYGYTF.

There are many counts of this clonotype. V and J are TRBV10-1 and TRBJ2-7, with D tentatively TRBD2 (7 bases). Germline-derived CDR1 and CDR2 are WNHNN and SYGVQD (reference sequence). The CDR3 has 16 residues. V was shortened by 0 bases and J by 3 bases, with 15 bases between the two germline ends. CDR3 protein: CASSESWEGGIYEQYF. CDR3 DNA: TGCGCCAGCAGTGAGTCCTGGGAGGGGGGGATCTACGAGCAGTACTTC.

This sequence joins TRBV3-1 and TRBJ2-7; 8 bases map to TRBD1. Germline values: CDR1 LGHDT, CDR2 YNNKEL (reference sequence). Trimming cost V 3 bases and J 5 bases; bases outside gene matches: 6. This CDR3 spans 14 amino acids. The CDR3 DNA is TGTGCCAGCAGCCATCAAGGACAGGGTCACGAGCAGTACTTC. It specifies CASSHQGQGHEQYF.

This clonotype has a count of ten or more. The chain joins TRBV12-3 or TRBV12-4 to TRBJ2-3, with 8 bases matching TRBD2. Trimming at V came to 1 base and at J to 2 bases, leaving 2 bases not matched to a gene. This CDR3 comprises 15 residues. The CDR3 region is CASSLGAGATDTQYF. CDR3 coding DNA: TGTGCCAGCAGTTTAGGAGCGGGGGCCACAGATACGCAGTATTTT.

This clonotype was seen a single time. The CDR3 DNA reads TGTGCCACCAGTGATTTGGAGAATCAGCCCCAGCATTTT. Translation gives CATSDLENQPQHF. The rearrangement uses TRBV24-1 and TRBJ1-5; D ambiguous. The CDR3 runs to 13 residues. Germline V CDR1 and CDR2: KGHDR, SFDVKD. V was shortened by 0 bases and J by 4 bases, with 3 bases between the two germline ends.

A remark on this clonotype: One junction end disagrees with the germline gene, perhaps due to a read error. The rearrangement links TRBV4-1 to TRBJ2-5; the D is unclear. Germline-derived CDR1 and CDR2 are MGHRA and YSYEKL. The CDR3 runs 14 residues. The CDR3 bases are TGCGCCAGCAGCCATATCCTGGGAAGAGAGACCCGGTACTTC. It translates to CASSHILGRETRYF.

This clonotype was counted at least ten times. V and J are TRBV11-1 and TRBJ2-2; 7 nucleotides align to TRBD1. The V and J ends lost 10 bases and 5 bases, in that order; junction bases with no gene match: 16. Germline CDR1 and CDR2: SGHAT and FQDESV (reference sequence). This CDR3 has 16 amino acids. The CDR3 nucleotides are TGTGCCACCGCCAAATCGACAGGGTCAGGGACCGGGGAGCTGTTTTTT. Its protein product is CATAKSTGSGTGELFF.

Many counts were recorded for this clonotype. The CDR3: CASSKQQGNEQFF. The CDR3 coding sequence is TGTGCCAGCAGTAAACAACAGGGCAATGAGCAGTTCTTC. The V and J genes are TRBV12-3 or TRBV12-4 and TRBJ2-1; possibly TRBD1 for D (6 bases). This CDR3 is built from 13 residues. The V end was cut by 5 bases, the J end by 6 bases, with 11 bases between.

The sample holds many counts of this clonotype. This CDR3 is CASSLEGQGNTIYF. The CDR3 DNA follows: TGTGCCAGCAGCTTGGAGGGGCAAGGAAACACCATATATTTT. V gene TRBV7-9 combines with J gene TRBJ1-3, with D perhaps TRBD1 (5 bases). Trimming took 3 bases from V and 4 from J, leaving 10 bases between them. CDR1 is SEHNR, CDR2 FQNEAQ, per germline (reference sequence). This CDR3 has 14 amino acids.

This clonotype was recorded only once. This chain uses TRBV19 with TRBJ1-4; 10 bases fit TRBD1. J was trimmed by 5 bases and V by 5 bases; bases with no gene match: 8. Germline lookup yields CDR1 LNHDA and CDR2 SQIVND (reference sequence). The CDR3 extends over 16 amino acids. CDR3 in amino acids: CASSRFGTGENEKLFF. CDR3 DNA: TGTGCCAGTAGTCGTTTCGGGACAGGGGAGAATGAAAAACTGTTTTTT.

This clonotype was detected ten times or more. CDR3 nucleotides: TGTGCCAGCAGTTCCCTGCCCGGGACCCCCGACTATGGCTACACCTTC. Protein: CASSSLPGTPDYGYTF. The chain links TRBV12-3 or TRBV12-4 to TRBJ1-2, with a possible D match to TRBD1 (5 bases). V shed 4 bases and J shed 3 bases, with 18 bases lying between them. The CDR3 sequence is 16 residues long.

This clonotype was observed at least ten times. This rearrangement joins TRBV2 to TRBJ2-5; D remains ambiguous. This CDR3 has 12 amino acids. Germline V gene lookup returns CDR1 SNHLY and CDR2 FYNNEI. V was cut by 4 bases and J by 0 bases, with 3 bases left in between. CDR3 bases: TGTGCCAGCAGTGGATACCAAGAGACCCAGTACTTC. Translated: CASSGYQETQYF.

This sequence joins TRBV6-1 and TRBJ1-3, with D hard to call. Germline assignment: CDR1 MNHNS and CDR2 SASEGT. V lost 2 bases, J lost 8 bases, and 13 bases lay in between. The length of the CDR3 is 14 residues. The CDR3 is CASSERMAPDTIYF. As DNA, the CDR3 is TGTGCCAGCAGTGAACGTATGGCCCCCGACACCATATATTTT.

The chain combines TRBV19 with TRBJ1-4; D unclear. The CDR3 contains 16 residues. V lost 6 bases and J lost 0, with 14 bases in between. The germline V gene encodes CDR1 LNHDA and CDR2 SQIVND (reference sequence). The CDR3 is CASSKSPAATNEKLFF. CDR3 DNA: TGTGCCAGTAGCAAGTCCCCGGCTGCAACTAATGAAAAACTGTTTTTT. Full variable domain (rest looked up from reference TRBV19 and TRBJ1-4): DGGITQSPKYLFRKEGQNVTLSCEQNLNHDAMYWYRQDPGQGLRLIYYSQIVNDFQKGDIAEGYSVSREKKESFPLTVTSAQKNPTAFYLCASSKSPAATNEKLFFGSGTQLSVL.

A few counts support this clonotype. The chain uses TRBV25-1 and TRBJ2-1; 8 bases map to TRBD2. This CDR3 has 16 amino acids. Trimming took 7 bases from V and 3 from J; bases not matched to a gene: 11. The germline gives CDR1 MGHDK, CDR2 SYGVNS. CDR3 sequence reads: CASTILAGTSYNEQFF. The CDR3 DNA follows: TGTGCCAGCACCATCTTAGCGGGAACGAGCTACAATGAGCAGTTCTTC.

This clonotype was detected many times. V gene TRBV12-3 or TRBV12-4 combines with J gene TRBJ1-2; a possible D gene is TRBD1 (5 bases). The CDR3 totals 13 residues. V gave up 4 bases and J gave up 5 bases, with 11 bases separating them. The CDR3 here is CASSYGTRYGYTF. In DNA, the CDR3 is TGTGCCAGCAGTTATGGGACTCGGTATGGCTACACCTTC.

The rearrangement uses TRBV11-2 and TRBJ1-4, with D possibly matching TRBD1 (5 bases). Germline loops: CDR1 SGHAT, CDR2 FQNNGV. The CDR3 totals 18 residues. V was shortened by 1 base and J by 1 base, with 16 bases between the two germline ends. The CDR3 DNA sequence: TGTGCCAGCAGCTTAGTCCGGCAGGGTTCTGTAACTAATGAAAAACTGTTTTTT. This encodes CASSLVRQGSVTNEKLFF.

This clonotype has at least ten counts. V is TRBV7-6 and J is TRBJ2-7, with D perhaps TRBD2 (5 bases). The CDR3 contains 14 residues. The germline V gene has CDR1 SGHVS and CDR2 FNYEAQ. Trimming took off 0 bases at V and 6 bases at J, with 12 bases between the two ends. The CDR3 is CASSLAGEAGEQYF. The CDR3 DNA reads as TGTGCCAGCAGCTTAGCGGGAGAGGCAGGCGAGCAGTACTTC.

The chain links TRBV7-9 to TRBJ2-5; TRBD2 matches at 8 bases. Per germline, CDR1 SEHNR and CDR2 FQNEAQ (reference sequence). V was pared by 6 bases and J by 2 bases, with 5 bases of the junction left unmatched. The CDR3 runs 14 residues. This CDR3 reads CASSQTSDQETQYF. CDR3 in DNA: TGTGCCAGCAGTCAGACTAGCGATCAAGAGACCCAGTACTTC.

The V call is TRBV25-1, the J call TRBJ2-3; 7 bases agree with TRBD2. Germline CDR1 and CDR2: MGHDK and SYGVNS. J gave up 4 bases and V 0 bases, and 1 base lay outside the gene matches. The CDR3 consists of 14 residues. This chain's CDR3 is CASSEYGLADTQYF. The CDR3 DNA follows: TGTGCCAGCAGTGAATACGGACTAGCAGATACGCAGTATTTT.

This clonotype was observed many times. CDR3 amino acids: CASSWVGGRNNEQFF. CDR3 nucleotides: TGCGCCAGCAGCTGGGTCGGGGGGCGAAACAATGAGCAGTTCTTC. The genes are TRBV5-1 and TRBJ2-1; TRBD2 might be the D (7 bases). Per germline, CDR1 SGHRS and CDR2 YFSETQ. V was trimmed by 3 bases and J by 5 bases, leaving 15 bases between them. This CDR3 spans 15 amino acids.

This clonotype was picked up a small number of times. The V and J genes are TRBV12-5 and TRBJ1-3; no firm D call. This CDR3 has 18 amino acids. V lost 0 bases, J lost 2 bases, and 17 bases lay in between. Germline loops: CDR1 LGHNT, CDR2 FRNRAP. CDR3 amino acids: CASGLVVRREDAGNTIYF. CDR3 DNA sequence: TGTGCTAGTGGTTTGGTAGTCAGAAGAGAAGACGCTGGAAACACCATATATTTT.

As to this clonotype: The conserved phenylalanine or tryptophan normally closing the CDR3 is absent here, so this likely arose from a read error. The rearrangement uses TRBV24-1 and TRBJ1-2, with D unclear. Per germline, CDR1 KGHDR and CDR2 SFDVKD. Trimming took 4 bases from V and 3 from J, leaving 14 bases between them. The CDR3 is 15 residues long. The chain's CDR3 is CATSDTDRSYYGYTL. The CDR3 region has the DNA TGTGCCACCAGTGACACTGATCGGTCCTACTATGGCTACACCTTA.

This clonotype was seen repeatedly, ten times or more. The V and J genes are TRBV15 and TRBJ2-7; tentatively, D is TRBD1 (5 bases). The V end was cut by 3 bases, the J end by 3 bases, with 15 bases between. Germline V gene data show CDR1 as LNHNV and CDR2 as YYDKDF (reference sequence). The CDR3 extends over 15 amino acids. The CDR3 is CATSSKIDSYYEQYF. CDR3 bases: TGTGCCACCAGCAGCAAAATTGACAGCTACTACGAGCAGTACTTC.